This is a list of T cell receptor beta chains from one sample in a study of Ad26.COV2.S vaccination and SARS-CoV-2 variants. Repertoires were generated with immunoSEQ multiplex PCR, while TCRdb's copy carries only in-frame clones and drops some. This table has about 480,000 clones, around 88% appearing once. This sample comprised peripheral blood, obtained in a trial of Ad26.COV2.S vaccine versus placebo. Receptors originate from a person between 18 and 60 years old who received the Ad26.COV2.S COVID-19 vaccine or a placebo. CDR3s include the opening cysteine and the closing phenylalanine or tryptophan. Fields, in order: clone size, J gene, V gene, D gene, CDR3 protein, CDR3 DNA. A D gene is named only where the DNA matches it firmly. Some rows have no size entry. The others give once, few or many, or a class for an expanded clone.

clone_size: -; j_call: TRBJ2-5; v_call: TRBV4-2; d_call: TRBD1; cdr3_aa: CASRSGDRGPETQYF; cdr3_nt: TGTGCCAGCCGCTCGGGGGACAGGGGTCCAGAGACCCAGTACTTC
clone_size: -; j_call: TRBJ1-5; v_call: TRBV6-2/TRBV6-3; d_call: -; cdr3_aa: CASSQFQGRGVSNQPQHF; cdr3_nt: TGTGCCAGCAGTCAGTTTCAGGGGCGCGGGGTAAGCAATCAGCCCCAGCATTTT
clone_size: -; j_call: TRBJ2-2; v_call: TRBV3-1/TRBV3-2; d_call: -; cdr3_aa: CASRRGPNTGELFF; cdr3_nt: TGTGCCAGCAGGAGGGGCCCTAACACCGGGGAGCTGTTTTTT
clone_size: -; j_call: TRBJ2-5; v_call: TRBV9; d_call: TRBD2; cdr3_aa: CASSAQGLAGGRGKETQYF; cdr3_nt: TGTGCCAGCAGCGCCCAAGGACTAGCGGGAGGGCGAGGGAAAGAGACCCAGTACTTC
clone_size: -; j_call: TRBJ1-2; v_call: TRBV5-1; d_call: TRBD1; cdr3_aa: CASSSGPGTGGKGYGYTF; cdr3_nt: TGCGCCAGCAGCTCAGGTCCCGGGACAGGGGGAAAGGGCTATGGCTACACCTTC
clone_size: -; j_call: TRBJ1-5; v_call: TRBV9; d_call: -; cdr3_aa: CASSVGGASGQPQHF; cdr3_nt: TGTGCCAGCAGTGTGGGAGGGGCAAGTGGTCAGCCCCAGCATTTT
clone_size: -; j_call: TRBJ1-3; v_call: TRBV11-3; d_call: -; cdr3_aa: CASSLGEPGNTIYF; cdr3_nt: TGTGCCAGCAGCTTGGGAGAGCCTGGAAACACCATATATTTT
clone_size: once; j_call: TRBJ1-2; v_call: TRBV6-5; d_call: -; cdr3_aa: CASLGVYGYTF; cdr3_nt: TGTGCCAGCCTAGGGGTTTATGGCTACACCTTC
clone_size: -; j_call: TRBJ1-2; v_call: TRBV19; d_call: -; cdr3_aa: CASSINPLYGYTF; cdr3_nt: TGTGCCAGTAGTATAAACCCCCTTTATGGCTACACCTTC
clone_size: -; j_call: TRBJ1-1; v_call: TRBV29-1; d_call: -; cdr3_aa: CSVETPQGMNTEAFF; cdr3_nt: TGCAGCGTTGAAACCCCCCAGGGAATGAACACTGAAGCTTTCTTT
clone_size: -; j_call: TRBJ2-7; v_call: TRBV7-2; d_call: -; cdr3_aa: CASSRGREQYF; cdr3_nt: TGTGCCAGCAGCCGGGGCCGCGAGCAGTACTTC
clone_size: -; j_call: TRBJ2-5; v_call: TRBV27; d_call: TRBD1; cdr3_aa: CASSPGTGRKETQYF; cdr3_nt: TGTGCCAGCAGTCCTGGGACAGGGCGAAAAGAGACCCAGTACTTC